Each of the 15 T cell receptor beta chains below was sequenced from the same sample in a study of CD8 T cells in ankylosing spondylitis. A single record per CDR3 protein comes from TCRdb applying MiXCR to the 5' RACE reads. The table shows around 300,000 distinct CDR3 sequences, with approximately 14% occurring only once. The sequencing sample was made of blood, either unsorted or a sorted T cell fraction (not recorded which). The source is a male donor with ankylosing spondylitis or in good health (not recorded which).

This clonotype showed up just a few times. The chain carries TRBV2 and TRBJ2-1; D gene uncertain. CDR3 length: 14 amino acids. Germline V gene data show CDR1 as SNHLY and CDR2 as FYNNEI. Trimming removed 6 bases at V and 0 bases at J, with 9 bases between. DNA of the CDR3: TGTGCCAGCAGGCAGGCTTCCTCCTACAATGAGCAGTTCTTC. Translated: CASRQASSYNEQFF.

This clonotype was picked up a small number of times. The chain is built from TRBV20-1 and TRBJ2-5; maybe TRBD2 (5 bases). Trimming took off 3 bases at V and 1 base at J, with 9 bases between the two ends. Germline V gives CDR1 DFQATT, CDR2 SNEGSKA (reference sequence). CDR3 size: 13 residues. This chain's CDR3 is CSASGSLQETQYF. CDR3 coding DNA: TGCAGTGCTAGTGGGAGCCTCCAAGAGACCCAGTACTTC.

There are a few counts of this clonotype. The J gene is TRBJ2-6, the V gene TRBV27, with D uncertain. Between the trimmed V and J ends, which lost 3 bases and 0 bases, there was a span of 12 bases. This CDR3 comprises 17 residues. CDR1 is MNHEY, CDR2 SMNVEV, per germline (reference sequence). CDR3 loop: CASSFRRQNSGANVLTF. In DNA form, the CDR3 reads TGTGCCAGCAGTTTCAGACGGCAAAACTCTGGGGCCAACGTCCTGACTTTC.

This clonotype was seen only a few times. V and J are TRBV10-2 and TRBJ1-2; D might be TRBD1 (5 bases). Germline V lookup: CDR1 WSHSY, CDR2 SAAADI. The V gene lost 0 bases and the J gene lost 7 bases, with 12 bases spanning the gap. The CDR3 totals 14 residues. The CDR3 region is CASSESGGTLGYTF. DNA for the CDR3: TGCGCCAGCAGTGAGTCTGGGGGTACTCTTGGCTACACCTTC.

V and J are TRBV11-3 and TRBJ2-1, with TRBD1 matching 9 bases. Germline assignment: CDR1 SGHNT and CDR2 YENEEA. The CDR3 loop spans 15 amino acids. The V gene end was trimmed by 5 bases and the J gene end by 4 bases; junction bases not matched to a gene: 6. CDR3 in DNA: TGTGCCAGCAGCCCCCTTGGGACAGGGTACAATGAGCAGTTCTTC. Translation: CASSPLGTGYNEQFF. Using reference TRBV11-3 and TRBJ2-1 for the parts outside the CDR3, the full variable domain is EAGVVQSPRYKIIEKKQPVAFWCNPISGHNTLYWYLQNLGQGPELLIRYENEEAVDDSQLPKDRFSAERLKGVDSTLKIQPAELGDSAVYLCASSPLGTGYNEQFFGPGTRLTVL.

V is TRBV3-1 and J is TRBJ1-2; 8 bases map to TRBD1. The trim removed 8 bases at V and 4 bases at J, leaving 9 bases unmatched. The CDR3 is made up of 14 amino acids. Germline V gene data show CDR1 as LGHDT and CDR2 as YNNKEL (reference sequence). CDR3 coding DNA: TGTGCCAGCGGGGCCCCAGGGGGCAGCTATGGCTACACCTTC. This gives the protein CASGAPGGSYGYTF.

The chain uses TRBV2 and TRBJ1-1; D unresolved. The V and J ends lost 3 bases and 1 base respectively, with 6 bases between them. Germline assignment: CDR1 SNHLY and CDR2 FYNNEI. There are 13 residues in the CDR3. The CDR3 protein is CASSDEGNTEAFF. CDR3 in DNA: TGTGCCAGCAGTGATGAGGGGAACACTGAAGCTTTCTTT.

The rearrangement uses TRBV24-1 and TRBJ2-2; unclear D gene. With 5 bases removed from V and 3 bases from J, the gap between germline ends came to 6 bases. Per the germline V gene, CDR1 is KGHDR and CDR2 is SFDVKD. The CDR3 length is 13 residues. CDR3 protein: CATSGDYTGELFF. The CDR3 DNA sequence: TGTGCCACCAGTGGGGATTACACCGGGGAGCTGTTTTTT.

This clonotype was observed a handful of times. This chain uses TRBV3-1 with TRBJ2-1; no clear D. Germline V CDR1 and CDR2: LGHDT, YNNKEL (reference sequence). V was cut by 2 bases and J by 1 base, with 6 bases left in between. The CDR3 runs 14 residues. The CDR3 nucleotides are TGTGCCAGCAGCCAACCGCCATCCTACAATGAGCAGTTCTTC. This gives the protein CASSQPPSYNEQFF.

This clonotype was seen at least ten times. The V call is TRBV5-1, the J call TRBJ1-1, with unresolved D. CDR3 length equals 14 residues. V lost 0 bases and J lost 5, with 11 bases in between. Germline V gene sequence: CDR1 SGHRS, CDR2 YFSETQ. The CDR3 DNA is TGCGCCAGCAGCTTGGGCTCCGGGGAAACTGAAGCTTTCTTT. Encoded protein: CASSLGSGETEAFF.

In this sample, this clonotype turned up a few times. CDR3 region: CASSSDYNEQFF. CDR3 bases: TGTGCCAGCAGCTCGGACTATAATGAGCAGTTCTTC. The V and J genes are TRBV3-1 and TRBJ2-1, with a tentative D call TRBD2 (6 bases). Trimming shortened V by 5 bases and J by 7 bases, and 9 bases separated the two germline ends. Per the germline V gene, CDR1 is LGHDT and CDR2 is YNNKEL (reference sequence). The CDR3 spans 12 residues.

This clonotype has more than one count but fewer than ten. This chain links TRBV20-1 with TRBJ2-5, with D hard to call. Germline V CDR1 and CDR2: DFQATT, SNEGSKA (reference sequence). V was shortened by 6 bases and J by 4 bases, with 15 bases between the two germline ends. The CDR3 is made up of 13 amino acids. In DNA form, the CDR3 reads TGCAGTGCACTGGACCCCGGGTTAGAGACCCAGTACTTC. Its translation is CSALDPGLETQYF.

This clonotype was picked up a small number of times. CDR3 region: CASSRGVTVIRETQYF. The CDR3 DNA reads TGTGCCAGCAGCCGCGGGGTCACCGTTATAAGGGAGACCCAGTACTTC. V and J are TRBV7-2 and TRBJ2-5, with TRBD2 as a possible D gene (6 bases). Germline CDR1 and CDR2: SGHTA and FQGNSA. V was cut by 5 bases and J by 5 bases, with 21 bases left in between. This CDR3 comprises 16 residues.

The CDR3 DNA reads as TGCGCCAGCAGCCACCCCGGACAGGGACCCTACGAGCAGTACTTC. Protein: CASSHPGQGPYEQYF. The chain links TRBV4-1 to TRBJ2-7, with 8 bases identical to TRBD1. V lost 3 bases, J lost 2 bases, and 6 bases stayed unmatched. The CDR3 length is 15 residues. Germline V gene data show CDR1 as MGHRA and CDR2 as YSYEKL.

This clonotype was recorded many times. The chain recombines TRBV5-1 with TRBJ2-7, with 7 bases fitting TRBD1. V lost 4 bases and J lost 1; bases outside the gene matches: 2. The CDR3 consists of 13 residues. Germline assignment: CDR1 SGHRS and CDR2 YFSETQ. The CDR3 region has the DNA TGCGCCAGCAGCCTGGACAGGTCCTACGAGCAGTACTTC. Protein: CASSLDRSYEQYF.